This TCR beta chain was observed in a study of shared clonotypes between healthy human individuals. The CDR3 runs 17 residues. CDR1 is LGHNA, CDR2 YNFKEQ, per germline. V lost 0 bases, J lost 6 bases, and 8 bases stayed unmatched. Genomic DNA from each subset was divided evenly over several immunoSEQ plates. The assay was immunoSEQ multiplex PCR, and TCRdb's table has in-frame clones only and misses some. The sample holds about 450,000 clones, 70% to 80% seen once. The receptor was derived from a woman aged 40 to 50 in good health. Some clones in this sample may be carry-over from other donors' samples. The genes are TRBV4-2 and TRBJ2-1; TRBD2 aligns across 10 bases. The sequenced sample consisted of PBMCs. The CDR3 here is CASSQEIGLAGVNEQFF. The CDR3 DNA sequence: TGTGCCAGCAGCCAAGAAATCGGGCTAGCGGGAGTCAATGAGCAGTTCTTC.